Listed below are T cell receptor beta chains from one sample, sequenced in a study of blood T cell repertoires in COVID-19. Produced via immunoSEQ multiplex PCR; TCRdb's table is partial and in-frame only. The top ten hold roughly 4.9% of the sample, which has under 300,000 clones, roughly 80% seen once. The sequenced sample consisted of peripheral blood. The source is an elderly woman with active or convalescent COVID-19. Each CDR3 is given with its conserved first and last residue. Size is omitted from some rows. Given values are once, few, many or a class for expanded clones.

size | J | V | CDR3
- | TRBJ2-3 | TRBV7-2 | CASSLVVGSGRGTDTQYF
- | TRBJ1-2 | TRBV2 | CASSPDRVGYTF
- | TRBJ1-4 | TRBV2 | CASSQGKANEKLFF
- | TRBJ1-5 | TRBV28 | CASLDFGTGVHQPQHF
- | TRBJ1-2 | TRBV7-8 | CASSFRDRSYGYTF
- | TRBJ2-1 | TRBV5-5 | CASSSRTSGGYEQFF
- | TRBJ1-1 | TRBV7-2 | CASSLQTGGYTEAFF
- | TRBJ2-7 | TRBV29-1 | CSVPGLAGEASEQYF
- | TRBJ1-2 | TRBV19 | CASRSVQGYYGYTF
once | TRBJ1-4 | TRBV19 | CASAGRRREKLFF
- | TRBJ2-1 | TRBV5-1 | CASSFTGGLAGGELEQFF
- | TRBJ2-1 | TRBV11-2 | CASSYRQTSYNEQFF
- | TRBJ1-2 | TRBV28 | CASTTSAGGLYGYTF
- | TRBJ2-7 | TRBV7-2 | CASSLVGLAGGYEQYF
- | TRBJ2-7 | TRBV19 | CASSIRGYNEQYF
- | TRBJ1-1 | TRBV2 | CASSAQGWGTEAFF
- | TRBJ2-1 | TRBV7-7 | CASSLVGGGRGEQFF
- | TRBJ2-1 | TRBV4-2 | CASSHPKRARGHRDEQFF
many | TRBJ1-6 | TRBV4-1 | CASSPQTGGTDSPLHF
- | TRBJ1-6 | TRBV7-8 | CASSLAYGQGNSPLHF
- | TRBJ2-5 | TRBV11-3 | CASSYGTSGEETQYF
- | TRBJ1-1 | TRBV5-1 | CASSREGQVYTEAFF
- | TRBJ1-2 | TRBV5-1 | CASSEGTAYGYTF
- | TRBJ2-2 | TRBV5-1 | CASSKAGSTGELFF
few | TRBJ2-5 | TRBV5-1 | CASSLSGGGETQYF
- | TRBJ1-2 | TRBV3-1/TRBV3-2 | CASSQTGGLGYTF
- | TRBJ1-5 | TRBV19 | CASSRTASNQPQHF
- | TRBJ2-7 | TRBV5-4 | CASSLAGQSSYEQYF
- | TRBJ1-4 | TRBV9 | CASSVEPGRTEKLFF
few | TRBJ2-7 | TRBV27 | CASSLRWEGSYEQYF
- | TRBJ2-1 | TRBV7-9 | CASSSRGGLAVSYNEQFF
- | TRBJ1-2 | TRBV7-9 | CASSLGGMTGKEGYTF
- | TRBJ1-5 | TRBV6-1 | CASSERQGRFNQPQHF
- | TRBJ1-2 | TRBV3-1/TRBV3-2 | CASNHEARGIYGYTF
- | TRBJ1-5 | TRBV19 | CATKAGTGGNQPQHF
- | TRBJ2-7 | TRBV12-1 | CASSFRTSGAYEQYF